These 2 T cell receptor beta chains were sequenced from one sample in a study of cytomegalovirus exposure and HLA in healthy donors (dated by TCRdb to between 2016 and 2019). The method behind the library was the immunoSEQ multiplex PCR assay. A mixture of 60 forward primers for TCR Vbeta segments and 13 reverse primers for TCR Jbeta segments was used in the multiplex PCR. In TCRdb, the immuneACCESS table is reduced to in-frame sequences with V and J assigned. These tables do not hold every clone; where another copy was compared, an unresolved V gene accounts for under half, and the others remain unexplained. Across this sample there are about 160,000 clones, with around 73% seen only once. The biggest ten clones account for more than 1.2% of the sample. Sequenced sample: PBMCs. These receptors were obtained from a male donor in good health and CMV-seronegative.

The chain links TRBV11-1 to TRBJ2-5, with 8 bases lining up with TRBD1. Germline V gene data show CDR1 as SGHAT and CDR2 as FQDESV (reference sequence). Trimming removed 4 bases from V and 1 base from J; junction bases left unmatched: 2. The CDR3 runs to 14 residues. The CDR3 loop is CASSSQGAQETQYF. The CDR3 nucleotides read TGTGCCAGCAGCTCCCAGGGGGCCCAAGAGACCCAGTACTTC.

In its sample, this clone was seen once. V usage is TRBV14 and J usage is TRBJ1-2, with a weak D call TRBD1 (5 bases). Per germline, CDR1 SGHDN and CDR2 FVKESK. V dropped 4 bases and J dropped 4 bases, with 10 bases sitting between them. The CDR3 runs 13 residues. The CDR3 nucleotides are TGTGCCAGCAGCCTGGGGGGTTTCTATGGCTACACCTTC. Its translation: CASSLGGFYGYTF.